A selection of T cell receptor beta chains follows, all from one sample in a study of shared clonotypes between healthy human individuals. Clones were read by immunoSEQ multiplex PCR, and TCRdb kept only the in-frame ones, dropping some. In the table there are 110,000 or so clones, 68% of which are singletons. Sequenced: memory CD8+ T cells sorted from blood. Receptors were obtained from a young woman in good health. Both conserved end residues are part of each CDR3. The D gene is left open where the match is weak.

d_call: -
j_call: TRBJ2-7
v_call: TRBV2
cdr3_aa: CASSLWGGLGEQYF

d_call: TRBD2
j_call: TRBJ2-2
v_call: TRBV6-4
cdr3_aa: CASSEGLDRTGELFF

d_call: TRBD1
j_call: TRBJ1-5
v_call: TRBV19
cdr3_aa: CASSIRPGQGRDQPQHF

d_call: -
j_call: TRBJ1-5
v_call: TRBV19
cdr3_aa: CASSTMGDGYQPQHF

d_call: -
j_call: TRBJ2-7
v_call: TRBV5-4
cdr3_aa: CASSPGGGDTYEQYF

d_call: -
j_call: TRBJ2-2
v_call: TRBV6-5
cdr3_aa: CASSSELTNTGELFF

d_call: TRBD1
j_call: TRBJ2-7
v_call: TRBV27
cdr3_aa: CASSSSTGGDSYEQYF

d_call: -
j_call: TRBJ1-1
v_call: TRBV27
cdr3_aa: CASSFTPKGNTEAFF

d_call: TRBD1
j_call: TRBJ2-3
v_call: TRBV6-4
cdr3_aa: CASSSVPGQGTDTQYF

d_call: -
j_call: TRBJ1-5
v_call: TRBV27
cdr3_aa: CASSPSDSPGAQHF

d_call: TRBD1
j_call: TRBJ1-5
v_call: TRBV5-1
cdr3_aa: CASSPTGAGVDQPQHF

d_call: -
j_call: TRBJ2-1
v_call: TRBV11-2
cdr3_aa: CASSSGPDRFF

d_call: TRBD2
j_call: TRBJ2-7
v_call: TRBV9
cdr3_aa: CASSPLAEQSYEQYF

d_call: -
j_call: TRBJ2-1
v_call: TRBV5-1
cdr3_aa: CASSLASEAYNEQFF

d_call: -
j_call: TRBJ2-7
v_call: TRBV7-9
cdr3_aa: CASSFPGAVGEQYF

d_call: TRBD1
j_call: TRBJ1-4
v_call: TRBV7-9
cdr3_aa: CASSHRGTNEKLFF

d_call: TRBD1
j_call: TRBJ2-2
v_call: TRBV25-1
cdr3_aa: CASSDRGVPGELFF

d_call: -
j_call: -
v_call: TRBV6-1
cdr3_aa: CASSEKTASSYEQYF

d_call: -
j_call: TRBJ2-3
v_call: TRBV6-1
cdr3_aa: CASSEGAGGTDTQYF

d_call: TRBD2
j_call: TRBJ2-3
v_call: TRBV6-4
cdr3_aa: CASGTSGTDTQYF

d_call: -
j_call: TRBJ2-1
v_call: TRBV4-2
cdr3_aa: CASSQDRAHEQFF

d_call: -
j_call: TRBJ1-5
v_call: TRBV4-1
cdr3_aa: CASSQIGQPQHF

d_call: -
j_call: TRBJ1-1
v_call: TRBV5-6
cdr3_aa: CASSSPGRRNTEAFF

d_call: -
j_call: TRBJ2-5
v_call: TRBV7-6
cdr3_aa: CASSFSVQETQYF